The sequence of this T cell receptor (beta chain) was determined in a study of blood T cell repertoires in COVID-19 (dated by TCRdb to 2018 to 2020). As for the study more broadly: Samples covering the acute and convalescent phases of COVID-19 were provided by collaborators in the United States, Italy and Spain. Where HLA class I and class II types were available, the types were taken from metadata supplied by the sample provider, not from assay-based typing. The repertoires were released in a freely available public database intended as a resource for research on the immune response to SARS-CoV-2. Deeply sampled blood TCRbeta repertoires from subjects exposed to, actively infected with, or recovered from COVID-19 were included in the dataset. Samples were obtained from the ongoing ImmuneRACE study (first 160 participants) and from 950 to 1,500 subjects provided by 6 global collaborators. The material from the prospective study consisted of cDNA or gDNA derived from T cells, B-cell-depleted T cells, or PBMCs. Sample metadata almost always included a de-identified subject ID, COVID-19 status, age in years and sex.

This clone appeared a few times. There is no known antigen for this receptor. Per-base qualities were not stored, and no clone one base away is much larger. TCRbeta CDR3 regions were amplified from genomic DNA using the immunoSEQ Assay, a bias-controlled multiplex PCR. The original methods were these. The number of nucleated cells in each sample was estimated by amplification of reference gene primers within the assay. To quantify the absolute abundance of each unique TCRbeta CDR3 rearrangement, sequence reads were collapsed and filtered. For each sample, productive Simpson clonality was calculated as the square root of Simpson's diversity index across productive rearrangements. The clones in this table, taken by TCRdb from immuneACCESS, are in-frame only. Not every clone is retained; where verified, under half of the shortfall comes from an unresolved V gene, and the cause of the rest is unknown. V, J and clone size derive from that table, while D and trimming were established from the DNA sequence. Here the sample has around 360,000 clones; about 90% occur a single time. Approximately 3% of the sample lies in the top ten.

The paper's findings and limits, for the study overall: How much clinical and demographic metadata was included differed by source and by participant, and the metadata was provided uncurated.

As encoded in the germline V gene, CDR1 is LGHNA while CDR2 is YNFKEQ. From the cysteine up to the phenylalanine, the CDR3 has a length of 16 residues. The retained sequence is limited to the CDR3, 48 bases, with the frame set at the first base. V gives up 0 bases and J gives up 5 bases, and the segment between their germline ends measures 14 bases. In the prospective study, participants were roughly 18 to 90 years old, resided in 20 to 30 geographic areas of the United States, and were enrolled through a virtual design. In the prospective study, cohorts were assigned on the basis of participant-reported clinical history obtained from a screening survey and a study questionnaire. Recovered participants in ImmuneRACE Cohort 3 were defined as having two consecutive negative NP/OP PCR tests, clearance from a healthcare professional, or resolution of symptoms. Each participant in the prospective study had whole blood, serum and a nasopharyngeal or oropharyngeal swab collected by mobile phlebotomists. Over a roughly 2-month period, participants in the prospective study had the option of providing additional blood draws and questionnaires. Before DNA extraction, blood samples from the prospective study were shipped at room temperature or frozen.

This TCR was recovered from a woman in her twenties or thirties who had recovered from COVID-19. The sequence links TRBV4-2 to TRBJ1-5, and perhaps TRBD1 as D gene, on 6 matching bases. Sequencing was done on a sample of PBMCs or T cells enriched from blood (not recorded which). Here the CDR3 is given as CASSQDVQGRDQPQHF. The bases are TGTGCCAGCAGCCAAGATGTACAGGGAAGGGATCAGCCCCAGCATTTT.